This T cell receptor beta chain was recorded in a study of shared clonotypes between healthy human individuals. Across the whole study: Each donor had three CD4 naive, three CD4 memory, two CD8 naive and one CD8 memory plate. General observations from the study: The donor pool, a small one, limited the genetic and exposure-history diversity represented. Depth of sequencing was expected to influence donor clonotype sharing.

Worth noting for this clone: Its antigen is undetermined.

There are 15 residues in the CDR3. Per the germline V gene, CDR1 is MDHEN and CDR2 is SYDVKM. Deletions cut 1 base from V and 0 bases from J, with 7 bases between. The repertoire was sequenced with immunoSEQ multiplex PCR; TCRdb's copy has only in-frame clones and lacks some. The sample carries approximately 2,300,000 clones, roughly 90% recorded once. The sample taken for sequencing was naive CD4+ T cells from PBMCs. Subset specified: CD45RA+ positively selected. The chain has TRBV28 and TRBJ1-5; D gene uncertain. The source is a man aged 18 to 30 in good health. Some clones in this sample may be carry-over from other donors' samples. The CDR3 here is CASSLSQVSNQPQHF. CDR3 bases: TGTGCCAGCAGTTTATCCCAGGTTAGCAATCAGCCCCAGCATTTT.